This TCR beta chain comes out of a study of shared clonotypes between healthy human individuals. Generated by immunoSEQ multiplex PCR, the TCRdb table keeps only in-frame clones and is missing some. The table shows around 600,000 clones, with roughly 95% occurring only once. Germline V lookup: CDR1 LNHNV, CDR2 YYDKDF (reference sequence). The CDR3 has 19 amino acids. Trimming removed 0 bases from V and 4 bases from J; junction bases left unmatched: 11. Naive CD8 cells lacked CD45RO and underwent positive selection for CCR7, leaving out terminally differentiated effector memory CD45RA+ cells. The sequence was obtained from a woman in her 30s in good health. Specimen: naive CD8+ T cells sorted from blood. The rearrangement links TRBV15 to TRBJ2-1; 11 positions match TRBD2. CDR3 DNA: TGTGCCACCAGCAGAGATTTCCCCTTAGCGGGAGGGCTATACAATGAGCAGTTCTTC. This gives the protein CATSRDFPLAGGLYNEQFF.